This TCR beta chain was profiled in a study of cytomegalovirus exposure and HLA in healthy donors. Study background: As released early, the data held some 85 million unique TCRs from HLA-typed donors.

Concerning this clone: As yet, its antigen is unknown.

The PCR was carried out with 60 Vbeta primers and 13 Jbeta primers. TCRdb's copy holds only in-frame clones and misses some; the assay was immunoSEQ multiplex PCR. The repertoire has under 200,000 clones, around three quarters of them found once; the top ten carry roughly 1.6%. The CDR3 is 17 residues long. Trimming at V came to 5 bases and at J to 4 bases, leaving 15 bases not matched to a gene. Per the germline V gene, CDR1 is LNHDA and CDR2 is SQIVND (reference sequence). Study-level points and caveats: The study recorded over 150 TCR beta chains that were cytomegalovirus-associated. Usually a TCR sequence was rare, but some public TCRs were found in many donors. An Asian-associated ancestry cluster reportedly showed fewer N-insertions than the roughly 670-donor mean in a later analysis.

This chain connects TRBV19 to TRBJ2-3; TRBD2 agrees at 7 bases. This clonotype originated in a middle-aged man in good health and CMV-seronegative. Sequencing was performed on PBMCs. The CDR3 bases are TGTGCCAGTAGTGTGGGACCGGGACTAATCTTATCAGATACGCAGTATTTT. Translation: CASSVGPGLILSDTQYF.